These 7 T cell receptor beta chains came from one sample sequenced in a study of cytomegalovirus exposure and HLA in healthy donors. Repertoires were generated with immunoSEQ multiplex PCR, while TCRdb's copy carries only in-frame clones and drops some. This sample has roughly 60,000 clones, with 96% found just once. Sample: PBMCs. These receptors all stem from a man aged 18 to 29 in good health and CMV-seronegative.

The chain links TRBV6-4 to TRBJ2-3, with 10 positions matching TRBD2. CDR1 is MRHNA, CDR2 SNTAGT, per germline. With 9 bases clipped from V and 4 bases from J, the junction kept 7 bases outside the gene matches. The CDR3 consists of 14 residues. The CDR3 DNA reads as TGTGCCAGTTCCCTAGCGGGAGACTCAGATACGCAGTATTTT. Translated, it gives CASSLAGDSDTQYF.

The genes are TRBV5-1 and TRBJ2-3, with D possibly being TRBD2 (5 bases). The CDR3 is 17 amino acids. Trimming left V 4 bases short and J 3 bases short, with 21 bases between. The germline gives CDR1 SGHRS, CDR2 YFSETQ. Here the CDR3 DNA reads TGCGCCAGCAGCCCGGTGGAGGCCAAAATGTGGACAGATACGCAGTATTTT. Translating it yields CASSPVEAKMWTDTQYF.

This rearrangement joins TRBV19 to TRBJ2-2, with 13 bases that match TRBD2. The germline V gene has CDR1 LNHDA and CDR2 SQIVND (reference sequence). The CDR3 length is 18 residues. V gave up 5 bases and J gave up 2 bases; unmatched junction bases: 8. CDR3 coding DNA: TGTGCCAGTAGTCCCCCGACTAGCGGGAGGCCTAACACCGGGGAGCTGTTTTTT. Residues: CASSPPTSGRPNTGELFF.

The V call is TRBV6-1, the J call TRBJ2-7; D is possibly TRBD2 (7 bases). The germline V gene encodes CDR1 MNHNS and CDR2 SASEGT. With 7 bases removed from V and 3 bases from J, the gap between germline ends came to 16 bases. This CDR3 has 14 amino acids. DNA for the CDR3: TGTGCCAGCACCGGGGGGCAGGAGTACTACGAGCAGTACTTC. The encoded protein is CASTGGQEYYEQYF.

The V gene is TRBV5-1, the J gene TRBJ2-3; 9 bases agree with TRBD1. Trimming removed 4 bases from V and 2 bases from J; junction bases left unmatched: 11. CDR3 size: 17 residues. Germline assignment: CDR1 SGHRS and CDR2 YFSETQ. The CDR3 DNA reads TGCGCCAGCAGCCCCCCCTCCGGGACAGGGTTCACAGATACGCAGTATTTT. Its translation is CASSPPSGTGFTDTQYF.

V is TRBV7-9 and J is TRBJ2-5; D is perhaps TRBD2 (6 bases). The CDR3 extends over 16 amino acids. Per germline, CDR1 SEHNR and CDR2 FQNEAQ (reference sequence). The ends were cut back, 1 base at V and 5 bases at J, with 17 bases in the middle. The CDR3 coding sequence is TGTGCCAGCAGCTTAGAGGGGCGGCGGGGTGTGGAGACCCAGTACTTC. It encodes CASSLEGRRGVETQYF.

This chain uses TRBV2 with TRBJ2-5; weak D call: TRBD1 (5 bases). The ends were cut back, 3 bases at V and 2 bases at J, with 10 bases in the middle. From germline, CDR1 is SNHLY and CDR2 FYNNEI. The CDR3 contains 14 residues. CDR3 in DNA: TGTGCCAGCAGTGATAGGCAGGGACAAGAGACCCAGTACTTC. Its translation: CASSDRQGQETQYF.